The 2 T cell receptor beta chains given below trace back to one sample, sequenced in a study of regulatory T cells in long-lasting Graves disease. The time point denotes: newly diagnosed GD, antithyroid drugs for less than 3 months. PBMC-derived RNA was used for the TCR library. HTBI primers from iRepertoire and Arm-PCR of CDR3 regions yielded the TCR beta libraries. MiXCR was run by TCRdb on the multiplex PCR reads, yielding one entry per CDR3 protein. The sample records hundreds of thousands of distinct CDR3 sequences, about a sixth being singletons. The sample here was peripheral blood mononuclear cells (PBMCs), taken at new diagnosis, from a patient treated with antithyroid drugs. The receptor set was obtained from a female donor with Graves disease.

The V and J genes are TRBV10-3 and TRBJ2-7, with D perhaps TRBD1 (6 bases). There are 16 residues in the CDR3. The V end lost 6 bases, the J end lost 0 bases, and 18 bases lay between the germline ends. Looked up from germline, CDR1 is ENHRY and CDR2 is SYGVKD. The DNA of the CDR3 is TGTGCCATCAGCGACGGCCGGGACACCGGCTCCTACGAGCAGTACTTC. It translates to CAISDGRDTGSYEQYF.

This clonotype was found many times. V usage is TRBV29-1 and J usage is TRBJ1-4, with TRBD1 identical over 8 bases. CDR1 SQVTM and CDR2 ANQGSEA come from the germline V gene. Trimming removed 6 bases from V and 6 bases from J; junction bases left unmatched: 6. The CDR3 consists of 13 residues. As DNA, the CDR3 is TGCAGCGTCCGGACAGGGTCGGATGAAAAACTGTTTTTT. Translation: CSVRTGSDEKLFF.